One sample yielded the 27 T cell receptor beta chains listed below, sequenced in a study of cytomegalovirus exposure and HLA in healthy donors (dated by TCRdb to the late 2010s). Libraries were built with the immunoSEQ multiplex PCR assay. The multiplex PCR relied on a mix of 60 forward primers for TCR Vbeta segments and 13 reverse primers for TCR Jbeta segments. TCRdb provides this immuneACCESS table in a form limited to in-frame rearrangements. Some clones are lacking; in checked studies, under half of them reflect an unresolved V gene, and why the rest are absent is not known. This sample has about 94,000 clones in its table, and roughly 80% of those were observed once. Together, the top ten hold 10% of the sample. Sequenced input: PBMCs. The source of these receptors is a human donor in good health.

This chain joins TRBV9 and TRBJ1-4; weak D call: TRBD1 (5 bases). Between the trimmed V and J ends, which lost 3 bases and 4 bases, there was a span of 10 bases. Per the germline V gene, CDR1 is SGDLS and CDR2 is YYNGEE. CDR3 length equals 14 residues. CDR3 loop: CASSAPGFNEKLFF. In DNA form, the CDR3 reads TGTGCCAGCAGCGCCCCAGGGTTTAATGAAAAACTGTTTTTT.

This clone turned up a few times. CDR3 DNA sequence: TGTGCCAGCAGGCCCCCCCTGGGGGCTGACCAGCCCCAGCATTTT. Residues: CASRPPLGADQPQHF. The gene calls are TRBV27 and TRBJ1-5; a possible D gene is TRBD1 (6 bases). Trimming took 6 bases from V and 7 from J, leaving 19 bases between them. From germline, CDR1 is MNHEY and CDR2 SMNVEV (reference sequence). This CDR3 is built from 15 residues.

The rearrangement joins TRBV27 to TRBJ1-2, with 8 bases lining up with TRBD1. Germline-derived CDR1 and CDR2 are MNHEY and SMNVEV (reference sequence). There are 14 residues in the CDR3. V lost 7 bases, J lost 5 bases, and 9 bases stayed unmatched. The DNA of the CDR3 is TGTGCCAGCAAGTCCTCAGGGGGCGGGTATGGCTACACCTTC. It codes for CASKSSGGGYGYTF.

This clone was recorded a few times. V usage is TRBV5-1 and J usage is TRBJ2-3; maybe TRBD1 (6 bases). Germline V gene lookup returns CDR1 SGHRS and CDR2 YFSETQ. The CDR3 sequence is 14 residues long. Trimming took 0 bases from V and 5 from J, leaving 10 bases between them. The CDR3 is CASSLEGERDTQYF. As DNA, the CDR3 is TGCGCCAGCAGCTTGGAGGGGGAGCGAGATACGCAGTATTTT.

CDR3 DNA sequence: TGTGCCAGCAGCCAAGACGCCACTAGCGGAGGGGCGGGGGAGCAGTTCTTC. It is translated as CASSQDATSGGAGEQFF. The rearrangement joins TRBV4-2 to TRBJ2-1; 8 nucleotides align to TRBD2. With 0 bases clipped from V and 10 bases from J, the junction kept 14 bases outside the gene matches. CDR1 LGHNA and CDR2 YNFKEQ come from the germline V gene. This CDR3 contains 17 residues.

The CDR3 DNA reads as TGCGCCAGCAGCCAAGGGATCCGGACAGGGCTCACTGAAGCTTTCTTT. Encoded protein: CASSQGIRTGLTEAFF. The chain links TRBV4-3 to TRBJ1-1; TRBD1 aligns across 8 bases. Looked up from germline, CDR1 is LGHNA and CDR2 is YSLEER. This CDR3 comprises 16 residues. Losses at the gene ends were 1 base for V and 4 bases for J; bases not matched to a gene: 8.

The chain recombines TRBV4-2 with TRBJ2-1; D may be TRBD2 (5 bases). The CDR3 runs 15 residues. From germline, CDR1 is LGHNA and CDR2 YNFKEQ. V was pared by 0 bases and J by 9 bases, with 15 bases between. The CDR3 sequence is CASSQDEGSGGEQFF. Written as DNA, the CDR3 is TGTGCCAGCAGCCAAGATGAAGGAAGCGGAGGTGAGCAGTTCTTC.

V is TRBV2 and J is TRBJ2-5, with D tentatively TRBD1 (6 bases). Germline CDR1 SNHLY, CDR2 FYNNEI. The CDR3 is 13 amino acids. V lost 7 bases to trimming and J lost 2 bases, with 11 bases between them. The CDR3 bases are TGTGCCAGCAACCCAGGGGCTCAAGAGACCCAGTACTTC. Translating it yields CASNPGAQETQYF.

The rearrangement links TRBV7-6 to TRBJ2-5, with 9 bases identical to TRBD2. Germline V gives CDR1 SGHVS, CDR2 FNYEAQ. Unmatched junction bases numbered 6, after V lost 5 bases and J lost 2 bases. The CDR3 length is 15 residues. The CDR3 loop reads CASSVGGLAQETQYF. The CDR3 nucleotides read TGTGCCAGCAGCGTAGGCGGACTAGCGCAAGAGACCCAGTACTTC.

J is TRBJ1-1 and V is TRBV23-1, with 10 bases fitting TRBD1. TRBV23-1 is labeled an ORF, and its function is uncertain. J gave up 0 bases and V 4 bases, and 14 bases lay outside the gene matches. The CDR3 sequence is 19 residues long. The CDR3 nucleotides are TGCGCCAGCAGTCCCTGGCGGGGGACAGGGGAGGTCATGAACACTGAAGCTTTCTTT. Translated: CASSPWRGTGEVMNTEAFF.

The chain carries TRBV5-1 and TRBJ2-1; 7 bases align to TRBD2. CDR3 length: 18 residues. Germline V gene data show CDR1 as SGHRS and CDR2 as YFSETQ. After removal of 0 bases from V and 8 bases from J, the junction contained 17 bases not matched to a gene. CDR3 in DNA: TGCGCCAGCAGCTTGGGGAGGATGGGAGGGATGGAGGGTGATGAGCAGTTCTTC. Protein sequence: CASSLGRMGGMEGDEQFF. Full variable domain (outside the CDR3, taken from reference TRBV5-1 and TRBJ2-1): KAGVTQTPRYLIKTRGQQVTLSCSPISGHRSVSWYQQTPGQGLQFLFEYFSETQRNKGNFPGRFSGRQFSNSRSEMNVSTLELGDSALYLCASSLGRMGGMEGDEQFFGPGTRLTVL.

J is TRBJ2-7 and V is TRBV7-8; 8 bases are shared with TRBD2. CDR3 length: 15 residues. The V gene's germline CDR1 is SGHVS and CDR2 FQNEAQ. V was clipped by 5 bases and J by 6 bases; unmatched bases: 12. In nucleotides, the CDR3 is TGTGCCAGCAGCGAACCGGGACTAGTATCTGGCGAGCAGTACTTC. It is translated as CASSEPGLVSGEQYF.

The chain's CDR3 is CASSLHSGIEAFF. DNA for the CDR3: TGTGCCAGCAGCTTACACTCGGGGATTGAAGCTTTCTTT. The gene calls are TRBV7-9 and TRBJ1-1; D not resolved. CDR3 length: 13 residues. Germline-derived CDR1 and CDR2 are SEHNR and FQNEAQ (reference sequence). Trimming pared 2 bases from V and 7 bases from J, leaving 11 bases between.

The CDR3 nucleotides read TGTGCCAGCTCACCGCGGGGGAACACTGAAGCTTTCTTT. Translating gives CASSPRGNTEAFF. The rearrangement uses TRBV18 and TRBJ1-1, with D unclear. Germline-derived CDR1 and CDR2 are KGHSH and LQKENI. This CDR3 comprises 13 residues. Trimming took off 3 bases at V and 1 base at J, with 6 bases between the two ends. Complete variable domain (other parts from reference TRBV18 and TRBJ1-1): NAGVMQNPRHLVRRRGQEARLRCSPMKGHSHVYWYRQLPEEGLKFMVYLQKENIIDESGMPKERFSAEFPKEGPSILRIQQVVRGDSAAYFCASSPRGNTEAFFGQGTRLTVV.

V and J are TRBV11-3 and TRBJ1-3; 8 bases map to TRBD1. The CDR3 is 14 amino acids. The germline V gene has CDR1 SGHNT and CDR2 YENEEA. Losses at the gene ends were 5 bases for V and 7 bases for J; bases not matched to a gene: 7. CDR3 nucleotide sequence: TGTGCCAGCAGCCCCGGGACAGGTGGGAACACCATATATTTT. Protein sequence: CASSPGTGGNTIYF.

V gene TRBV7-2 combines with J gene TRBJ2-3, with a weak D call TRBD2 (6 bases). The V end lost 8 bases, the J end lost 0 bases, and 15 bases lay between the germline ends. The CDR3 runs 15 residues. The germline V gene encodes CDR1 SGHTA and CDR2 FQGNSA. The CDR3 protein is CASSLGLASTDTQYF. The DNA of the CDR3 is TGTGCCAGCTCCCTGGGACTGGCTAGCACAGATACGCAGTATTTT.

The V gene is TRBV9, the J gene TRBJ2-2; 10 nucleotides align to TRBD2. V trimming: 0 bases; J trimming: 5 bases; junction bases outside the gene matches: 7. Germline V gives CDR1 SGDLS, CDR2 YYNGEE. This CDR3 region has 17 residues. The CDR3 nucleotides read TGTGCCAGCAGCGTAGATATTCTAGCGGGAGCAACCGGGGAGCTGTTTTTT. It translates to CASSVDILAGATGELFF.

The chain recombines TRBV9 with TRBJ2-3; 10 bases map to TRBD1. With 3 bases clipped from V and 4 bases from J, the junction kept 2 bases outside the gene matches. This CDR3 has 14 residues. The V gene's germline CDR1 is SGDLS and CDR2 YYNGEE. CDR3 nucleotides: TGTGCCAGCAGCGAGGGGACAGGGGCAGATACGCAGTATTTT. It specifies CASSEGTGADTQYF.

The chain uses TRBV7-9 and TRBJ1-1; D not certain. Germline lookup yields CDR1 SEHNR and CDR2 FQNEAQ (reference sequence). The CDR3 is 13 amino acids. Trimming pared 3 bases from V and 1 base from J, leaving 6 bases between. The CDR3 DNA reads TGTGCCAGCAGCTTTTTCCAGAACACTGAAGCTTTCTTT. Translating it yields CASSFFQNTEAFF.

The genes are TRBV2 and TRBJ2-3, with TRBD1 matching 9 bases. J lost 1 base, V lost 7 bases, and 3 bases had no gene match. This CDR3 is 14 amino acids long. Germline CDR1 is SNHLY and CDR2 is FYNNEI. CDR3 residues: CASTRTGGTDTQYF. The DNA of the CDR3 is TGTGCCAGCACCAGGACAGGGGGCACAGATACGCAGTATTTT.

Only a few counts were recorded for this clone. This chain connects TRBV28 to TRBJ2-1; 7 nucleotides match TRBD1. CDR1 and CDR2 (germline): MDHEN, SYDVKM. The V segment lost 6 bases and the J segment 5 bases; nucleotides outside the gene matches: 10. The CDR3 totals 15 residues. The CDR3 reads CASRFTGTDNNEQFF. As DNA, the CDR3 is TGTGCCAGCAGGTTTACCGGGACAGACAACAATGAGCAGTTCTTC.

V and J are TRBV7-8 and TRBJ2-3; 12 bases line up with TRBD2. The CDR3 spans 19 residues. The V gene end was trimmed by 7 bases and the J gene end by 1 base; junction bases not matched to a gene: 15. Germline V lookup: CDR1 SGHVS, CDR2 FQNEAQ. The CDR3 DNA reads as TGTGCCAGCAACATTCGTCGGCTAGCGGGGGGGCGCGGCACAGATACGCAGTATTTT. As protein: CASNIRRLAGGRGTDTQYF. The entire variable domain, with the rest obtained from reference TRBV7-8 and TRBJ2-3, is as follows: GAGVSQSPRYKVAKRGQDVALRCDPISGHVSLFWYQQALGQGPEFLTYFQNEAQLDKSGLPSDRFFAERPEGSVSTLKIQRTQQEDSAVYLCASNIRRLAGGRGTDTQYFGPGTRLTVL.

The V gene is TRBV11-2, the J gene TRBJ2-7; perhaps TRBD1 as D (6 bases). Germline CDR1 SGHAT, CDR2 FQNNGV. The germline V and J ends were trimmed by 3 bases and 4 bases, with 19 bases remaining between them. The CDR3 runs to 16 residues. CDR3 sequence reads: CASSFSVAGVGYEQYF. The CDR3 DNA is TGTGCCAGCAGCTTCAGTGTTGCAGGGGTGGGTTACGAGCAGTACTTC.

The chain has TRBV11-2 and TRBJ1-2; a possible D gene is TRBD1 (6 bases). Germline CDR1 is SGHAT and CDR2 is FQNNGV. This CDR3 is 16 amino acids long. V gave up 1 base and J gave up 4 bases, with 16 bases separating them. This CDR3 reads CASSLVRGTGSYGYTF. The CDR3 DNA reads TGTGCCAGCAGCTTAGTCCGGGGAACAGGGAGCTATGGCTACACCTTC.

In DNA form, the CDR3 reads TGTGCCAGCAGCGTAGATCGACAGGGTGGCACAGATACGCAGTATTTT. Encoded protein: CASSVDRQGGTDTQYF. This rearrangement joins TRBV9 to TRBJ2-3; TRBD1 matches at 7 bases. The CDR3 covers 16 residues. The V segment lost 0 bases and the J segment 1 base; nucleotides outside the gene matches: 5. Germline CDR1 reads SGDLS; CDR2 reads YYNGEE. Filled out from reference TRBV9 and TRBJ2-3, the complete variable domain reads DSGVTQTPKHLITATGQRVTLRCSPRSGDLSVYWYQQSLDQGLQFLIQYYNGEERAKGNILERFSAQQFPDLHSELNLSSLELGDSALYFCASSVDRQGGTDTQYFGPGTRLTVL.

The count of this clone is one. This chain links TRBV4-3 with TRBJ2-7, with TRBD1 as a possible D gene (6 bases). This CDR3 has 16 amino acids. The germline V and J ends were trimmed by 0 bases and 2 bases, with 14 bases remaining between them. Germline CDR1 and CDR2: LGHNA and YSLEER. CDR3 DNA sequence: TGCGCCAGCAGCCAAGATCTTTTGGACAGACCCTACGAGCAGTACTTC. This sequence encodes CASSQDLLDRPYEQYF.

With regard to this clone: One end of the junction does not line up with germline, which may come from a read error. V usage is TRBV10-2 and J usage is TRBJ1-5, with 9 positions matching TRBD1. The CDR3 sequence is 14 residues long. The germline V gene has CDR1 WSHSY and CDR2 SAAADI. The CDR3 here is CASSETGGKQPQHF. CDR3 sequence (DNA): TGCGCCAGCAGTGAGACAGGGGGCAAGCAGCCCCAGCATTTT.